The T cell receptor beta chain described here comes from a study of blood T cell repertoires in COVID-19. Across about 22 US areas, participants ranged in age from 18 to 89 years. In the original analysis: Estimates of nucleated cell counts were drawn from the amplification of reference gene primers. Assay used: immunoSEQ multiplex PCR; TCRdb lists only in-frame clones, some missing. Clone size and the V and J calls come from that table; the DNA yielded D and trimming. The sample yields about 170,000 clones, 83% seen once. This clone was observed a few times. The ends were cut back, 4 bases at V and 10 bases at J, with 14 bases in the middle. Germline CDR1 is SGHDT and CDR2 is YYEEEE. The CDR3 contains 12 residues.

The sample taken for sequencing was PBMCs or T cells enriched from blood (not recorded which). This chain links TRBV5-6 with TRBJ1-2; D is possibly TRBD1 (5 bases). This TCR derives from a woman aged 50 to 60 in a cohort exposed to, infected with or recovered from COVID-19 (not recorded which). The CDR3: CASSLTPGYYTF. The CDR3 nucleotides are TGTGCCAGCAGCCTTACTCCAGGGTACTACACCTTC.